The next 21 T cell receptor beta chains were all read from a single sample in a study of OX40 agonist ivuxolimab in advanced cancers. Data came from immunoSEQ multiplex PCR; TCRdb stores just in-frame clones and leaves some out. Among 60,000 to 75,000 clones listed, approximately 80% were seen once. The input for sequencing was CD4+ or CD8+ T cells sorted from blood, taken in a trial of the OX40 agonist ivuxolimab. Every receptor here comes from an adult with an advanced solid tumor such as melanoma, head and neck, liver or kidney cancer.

CDR3 region: CASSQQMDWTNTGELFF. The CDR3 DNA follows: TGTGCCAGCAGCCAACAAATGGACTGGACGAACACCGGGGAGCTGTTTTTT. The J gene is TRBJ2-2, the V gene TRBV14; D is possibly TRBD2 (5 bases). The CDR3 totals 17 residues. Germline loops: CDR1 SGHDN, CDR2 FVKESK. V shed 2 bases and J shed 0 bases, with 13 bases lying between them. Looking up the rest from reference TRBV14 and TRBJ2-2 gives the full variable domain: EAGVTQFPSHSVIEKGQTVTLRCDPISGHDNLYWYRRVMGKEIKFLLHFVKESKQDESGMPNNRFLAERTGGTYSTLKVQPAELEDSGVYFCASSQQMDWTNTGELFFGEGSRLTVL.

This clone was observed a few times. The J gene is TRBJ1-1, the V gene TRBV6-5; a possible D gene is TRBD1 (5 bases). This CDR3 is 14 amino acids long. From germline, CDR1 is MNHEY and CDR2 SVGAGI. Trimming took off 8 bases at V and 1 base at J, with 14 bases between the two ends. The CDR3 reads CASHKGTANTEAFF. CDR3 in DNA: TGTGCCAGCCATAAGGGGACGGCGAACACTGAAGCTTTCTTT.

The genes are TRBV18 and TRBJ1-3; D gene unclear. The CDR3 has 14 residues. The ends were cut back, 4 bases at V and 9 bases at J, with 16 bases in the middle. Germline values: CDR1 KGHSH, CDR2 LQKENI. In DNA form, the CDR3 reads TGTGCCAGCTCACAAACGGGGAAGGCGGGCACCATATATTTT. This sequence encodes CASSQTGKAGTIYF.

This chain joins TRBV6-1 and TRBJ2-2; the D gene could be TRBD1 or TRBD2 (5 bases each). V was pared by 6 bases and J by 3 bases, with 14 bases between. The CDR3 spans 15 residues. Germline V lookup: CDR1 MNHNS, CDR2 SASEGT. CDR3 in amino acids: CASRKGTSDTGELFF. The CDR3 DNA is TGTGCCAGCAGGAAGGGGACGAGTGACACCGGGGAGCTGTTTTTT.

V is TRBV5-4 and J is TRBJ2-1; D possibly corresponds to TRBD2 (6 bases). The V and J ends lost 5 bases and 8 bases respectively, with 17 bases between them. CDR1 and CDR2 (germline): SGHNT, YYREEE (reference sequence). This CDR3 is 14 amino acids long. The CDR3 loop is CASSPAGGEYEQFF. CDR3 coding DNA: TGTGCCAGCAGTCCGGCAGGAGGGGAGTATGAGCAGTTCTTC.

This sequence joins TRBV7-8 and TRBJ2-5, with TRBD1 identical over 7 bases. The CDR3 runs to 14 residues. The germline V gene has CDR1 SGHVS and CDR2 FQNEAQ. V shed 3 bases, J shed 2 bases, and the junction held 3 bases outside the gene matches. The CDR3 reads CASSFTGQQETQYF. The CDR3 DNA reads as TGTGCCAGCAGCTTCACGGGACAGCAAGAGACCCAGTACTTC.

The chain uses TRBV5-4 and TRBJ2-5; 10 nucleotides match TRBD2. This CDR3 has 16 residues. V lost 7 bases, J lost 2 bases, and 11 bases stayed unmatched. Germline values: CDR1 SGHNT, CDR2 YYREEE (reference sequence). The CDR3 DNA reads TGTGCCAGCGCTAAGGAGCCAGCGGGGGGGCAAGAGACCCAGTACTTC. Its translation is CASAKEPAGGQETQYF. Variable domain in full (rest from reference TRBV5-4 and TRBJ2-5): ETGVTQSPTHLIKTRGQQVTLRCSSQSGHNTVSWYQQALGQGPQFIFQYYREEENGRGNFPPRFSGLQFPNYSSELNVNALELDDSALYLCASAKEPAGGQETQYFGPGTRLLVL.

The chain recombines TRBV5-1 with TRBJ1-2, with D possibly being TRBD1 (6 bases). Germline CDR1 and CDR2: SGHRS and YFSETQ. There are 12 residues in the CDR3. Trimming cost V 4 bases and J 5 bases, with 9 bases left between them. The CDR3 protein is CASSDRQYGYTF. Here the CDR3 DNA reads TGCGCCAGCAGCGACAGGCAATATGGCTACACCTTC.

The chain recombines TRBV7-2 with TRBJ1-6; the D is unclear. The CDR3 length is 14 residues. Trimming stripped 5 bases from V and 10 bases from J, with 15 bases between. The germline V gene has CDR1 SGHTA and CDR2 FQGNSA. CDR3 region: CASSAHQSGSPLHF. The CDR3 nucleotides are TGTGCCAGCAGCGCCCACCAGTCCGGCTCACCCCTCCACTTT.

CDR3 loop: CASSLESSYNEQFF. The CDR3 DNA is TGTGCCAGTAGCTTGGAGAGCTCCTACAATGAGCAGTTCTTC. V usage is TRBV19 and J usage is TRBJ2-1; no firm D call. Trimming removed 6 bases at V and 0 bases at J, with 9 bases between. Per germline, CDR1 LNHDA and CDR2 SQIVND (reference sequence). The CDR3 is 14 amino acids.

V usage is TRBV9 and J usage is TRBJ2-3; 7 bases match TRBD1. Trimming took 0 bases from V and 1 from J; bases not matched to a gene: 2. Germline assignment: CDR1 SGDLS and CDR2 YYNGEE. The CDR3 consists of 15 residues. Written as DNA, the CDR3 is TGTGCCAGCAGCGTAGAGGGGGCGGGCACAGATACGCAGTATTTT. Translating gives CASSVEGAGTDTQYF.

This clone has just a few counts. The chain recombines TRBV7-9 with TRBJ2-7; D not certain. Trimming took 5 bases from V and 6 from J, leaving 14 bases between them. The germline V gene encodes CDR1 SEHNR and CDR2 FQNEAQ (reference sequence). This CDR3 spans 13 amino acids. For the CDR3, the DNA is TGTGCCAGCAGCGGTACCGGGCCTCTCGAGCAGTACTTC. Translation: CASSGTGPLEQYF.

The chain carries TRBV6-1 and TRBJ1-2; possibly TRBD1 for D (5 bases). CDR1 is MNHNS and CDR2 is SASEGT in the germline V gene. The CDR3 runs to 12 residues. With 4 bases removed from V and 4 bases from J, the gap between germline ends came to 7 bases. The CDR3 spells CASSGQFYGYTF. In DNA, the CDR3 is TGTGCCAGCAGTGGACAGTTCTATGGCTACACCTTC.

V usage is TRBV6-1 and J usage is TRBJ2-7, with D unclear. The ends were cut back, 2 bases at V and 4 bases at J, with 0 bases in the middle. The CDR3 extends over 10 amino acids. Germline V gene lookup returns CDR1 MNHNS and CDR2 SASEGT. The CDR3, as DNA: TGTGCCAGCAGTGAATACGAGCAGTACTTC. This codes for CASSEYEQYF.

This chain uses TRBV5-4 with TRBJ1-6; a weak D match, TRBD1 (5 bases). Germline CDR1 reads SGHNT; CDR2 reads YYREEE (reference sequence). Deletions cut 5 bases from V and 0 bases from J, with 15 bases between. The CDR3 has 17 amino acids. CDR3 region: CASSRMAGSSYNSPLHF. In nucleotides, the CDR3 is TGTGCCAGCAGTCGCATGGCAGGGAGCTCCTATAATTCACCCCTCCACTTT.

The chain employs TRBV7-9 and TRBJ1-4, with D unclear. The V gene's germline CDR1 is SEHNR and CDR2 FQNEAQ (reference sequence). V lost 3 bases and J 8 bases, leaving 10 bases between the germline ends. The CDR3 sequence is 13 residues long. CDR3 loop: CASSFDWREKLFF. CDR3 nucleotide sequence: TGTGCCAGCAGCTTTGATTGGAGGGAAAAACTGTTTTTT.

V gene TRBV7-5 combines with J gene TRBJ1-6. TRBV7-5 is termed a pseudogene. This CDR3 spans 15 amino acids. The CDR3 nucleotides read TGTGCCAGAAGCTTAGAAAACCGAGAGGGGTCACCCCTCCACTTT. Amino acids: CARSLENREGSPLHF.

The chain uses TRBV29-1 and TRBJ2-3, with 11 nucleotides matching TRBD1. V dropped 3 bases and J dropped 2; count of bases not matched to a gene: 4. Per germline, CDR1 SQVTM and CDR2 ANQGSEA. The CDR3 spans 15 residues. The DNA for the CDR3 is TGCAGCGTTGACGGGACAGGGGGGTTCACAGATACGCAGTATTTT. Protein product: CSVDGTGGFTDTQYF.

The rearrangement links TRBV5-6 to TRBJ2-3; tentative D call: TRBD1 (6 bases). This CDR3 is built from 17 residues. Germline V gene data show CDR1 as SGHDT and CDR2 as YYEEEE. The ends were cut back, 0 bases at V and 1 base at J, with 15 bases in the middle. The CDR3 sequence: CASSLVSLQGRTDTQYF. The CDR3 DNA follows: TGTGCCAGCAGCTTGGTATCTCTTCAGGGGCGCACAGATACGCAGTATTTT.

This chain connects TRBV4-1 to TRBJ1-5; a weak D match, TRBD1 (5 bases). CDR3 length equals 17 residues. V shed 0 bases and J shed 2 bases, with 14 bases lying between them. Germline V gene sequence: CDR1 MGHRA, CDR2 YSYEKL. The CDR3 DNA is TGCGCCAGCAGCCAAGACAGGGTGGGTTGGGGCAATCAGCCCCAGCATTTT. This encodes CASSQDRVGWGNQPQHF.

The CDR3: CSVMDRAKPTDTQYF. DNA for the CDR3: TGCAGCGTTATGGACAGGGCTAAACCCACAGATACGCAGTATTTT. V usage is TRBV29-1 and J usage is TRBJ2-3, with 8 bases matching TRBD1. Germline V gene lookup returns CDR1 SQVTM and CDR2 ANQGSEA. Germline trimming cut 5 bases from V and 2 bases from J; bases unmatched to any gene: 9. This CDR3 region has 15 residues.